These 24 T cell receptor beta chains were all obtained from the same sample, sequenced in a study of T cells in Graves' hyperthyroidism and ophthalmopathy. Regions amplified from RNA transcripts were the TCR beta CDR3 regions. The HTBI set primed first-round TCR CDR3 RT-PCR. One entry per CDR3 protein results from TCRdb running MiXCR on the multiplex PCR reads. The table shows roughly 380,000 distinct CDR3 sequences, with 12% to 15% occurring only once. The sequencing sample was made of blood. These receptors all come from a young woman with Graves' hyperthyroidism.

In this sample, this clonotype turned up many times. The rearrangement uses TRBV12-3 or TRBV12-4 and TRBJ1-3, with unresolved D. This CDR3 region has 14 residues. With 1 base removed from V and 1 base from J, the gap between germline ends came to 5 bases. The CDR3 bases are TGTGCCAGCAGTTTAGGTGTGTCTGGAAACACCATATATTTT. It yields the protein CASSLGVSGNTIYF.

This clonotype was detected a few times. The chain has TRBV30 and TRBJ2-2; TRBD2 might be the D (7 bases). Germline CDR1 reads GTSNPN; CDR2 reads SVGIG (reference sequence). V was trimmed by 3 bases and J by 5 bases, leaving 13 bases between them. This CDR3 has 14 amino acids. This chain's CDR3 is CAWRGGTRTGELFF. The CDR3 DNA follows: TGTGCCTGGAGGGGGGGGACAAGGACCGGGGAGCTGTTTTTT.

This clonotype appeared a few times. The chain couples TRBV5-4 to TRBJ2-1; D possibly corresponds to TRBD2 (7 bases). Germline assignment: CDR1 SGHNT and CDR2 YYREEE (reference sequence). The CDR3 has 17 residues. The germline V and J ends were trimmed by 7 bases and 0 bases, with 20 bases remaining between them. The CDR3 region has the DNA TGTGCCAGCGGGGAGGGGGTCGGGACTGTCTCCTACAATGAGCAGTTCTTC. The encoded protein is CASGEGVGTVSYNEQFF.

The sample holds many counts of this clonotype. The chain uses TRBV7-9 and TRBJ1-5; D not certain. The germline gives CDR1 SEHNR, CDR2 FQNEAQ (reference sequence). The CDR3 is made up of 12 amino acids. V was trimmed by 6 bases and J by 5 bases, leaving 8 bases between them. The CDR3 loop reads CASRKGDQPQHF. The CDR3 coding sequence is TGTGCCAGCAGGAAAGGAGATCAGCCCCAGCATTTT. The entire variable domain, with the rest obtained from reference TRBV7-9 and TRBJ1-5, is as follows: DTGVSQNPRHKITKRGQNVTFRCDPISEHNRLYWYRQTLGQGPEFLTYFQNEAQLEKSRLLSDRFSAERPKGSFSTLEIQRTEQGDSAMYLCASRKGDQPQHFGDGTRLSIL.

As concerns this clonotype: With a much larger clone just one base away, this may be a read error. The chain couples TRBV7-9 to TRBJ2-7, with 7 bases aligning to TRBD1. Germline CDR1 reads SEHNR; CDR2 reads FQNEAQ (reference sequence). The CDR3 is made up of 14 amino acids. The CDR3 spells CASSASEGAYKQYF. For the CDR3, the DNA is TGTGCCAGCAGCGCGTCCGAGGGGGCCTACAAGCAGTACTTC.

The gene calls are TRBV25-1 and TRBJ2-7, with 8 bases lining up with TRBD2. Trimming took 7 bases from V and 2 from J; bases not matched to a gene: 7. CDR1 and CDR2 from the germline V gene are MGHDK and SYGVNS. This CDR3 is 14 amino acids long. CDR3 sequence: CASIGGLGPYEQYF. CDR3 nucleotides: TGTGCCAGCATTGGGGGACTAGGACCCTACGAGCAGTACTTC.

This clonotype showed up just once. This chain uses TRBV4-1 with TRBJ1-2; 12 nucleotides agree with TRBD1. Germline lookup yields CDR1 MGHRA and CDR2 YSYEKL. The J segment lost 6 bases and the V segment lost 5 bases, leaving 10 bases of the junction unmatched. This CDR3 comprises 16 residues. CDR3 bases: TGCGCCAGCAGCGTCGGGACAGGGGGCGGGGTAGATGGCTACACCTTC. This encodes CASSVGTGGGVDGYTF.

In its sample, this clonotype was seen many times. The chain recombines TRBV2 with TRBJ1-4; perhaps TRBD1 as D (6 bases). In germline, CDR1 is SNHLY, CDR2 FYNNEI. The CDR3 spans 14 residues. Trimming left V 7 bases short and J 8 bases short, with 17 bases between. CDR3 nucleotide sequence: TGTGCCAGCACTCAAGGGGGGGGCGGCGAAAAACTGTTTTTT. As protein: CASTQGGGGEKLFF.

This clonotype appeared a few times. The CDR3 reads CASSEFEKLFF. The CDR3 nucleotides read TGTGCCAGCAGTGAATTTGAAAAACTGTTTTTT. J is TRBJ1-4 and V is TRBV2; D not resolved. Germline CDR1 and CDR2: SNHLY and FYNNEI. The CDR3 runs 11 residues. Trimming removed 2 bases at V and 7 bases at J, with 2 bases between.

The chain couples TRBV5-8 to TRBJ2-2, with TRBD2 matching over 7 bases. The CDR3 runs to 15 residues. The germline CDR1 and CDR2 sequences are SGHTS and YDEGEE. Germline trimming cut 4 bases from V and 4 bases from J; bases unmatched to any gene: 7. In DNA form, the CDR3 reads TGTGCCAGCAGCCTCCGGGACTACATCACCGGGGAGCTGTTTTTT. It codes for CASSLRDYITGELFF.

There are many counts of this clonotype. J is TRBJ2-7 and V is TRBV6-1; no definite D call. In germline, CDR1 is MNHNS, CDR2 SASEGT. This CDR3 is 13 amino acids long. V was pared by 2 bases and J by 6 bases, with 11 bases between. The CDR3 sequence is CASSERTAFEQYF. The CDR3 region has the DNA TGTGCCAGCAGTGAAAGGACCGCTTTCGAGCAGTACTTC.

The sample holds many counts of this clonotype. The genes are TRBV3-1 and TRBJ1-5; D is unresolved. CDR1 and CDR2 from the germline V gene are LGHDT and YNNKEL (reference sequence). V lost 0 bases, J lost 6 bases, and 12 bases lay in between. The CDR3 sequence is 15 residues long. The CDR3 loop reads CASSQDPRVAQPQHF. As DNA, the CDR3 is TGTGCCAGCAGCCAAGATCCCAGAGTCGCTCAGCCCCAGCATTTT.

This clonotype appeared many times. V and J are TRBV19 and TRBJ2-7, with D tentatively TRBD1 (6 bases). The CDR3 is 14 amino acids. Trimming removed 2 bases at V and 7 bases at J, with 15 bases between. Per the germline V gene, CDR1 is LNHDA and CDR2 is SQIVND (reference sequence). CDR3 residues: CASSIQGKAREQYF. CDR3 in DNA: TGTGCCAGTAGTATACAGGGGAAAGCTAGGGAGCAGTACTTC.

The CDR3 sequence: CASSTLAGETPYNEQFF. In DNA form, the CDR3 reads TGTGCCAGTAGTACTCTAGCGGGAGAGACCCCCTACAATGAGCAGTTCTTC. The genes are TRBV19 and TRBJ2-1; 10 nucleotides align to TRBD2. This CDR3 is 17 amino acids long. Looked up from germline, CDR1 is LNHDA and CDR2 is SQIVND (reference sequence). V was clipped by 4 bases and J by 2 bases; unmatched bases: 8.

The table lists this clonotype with many counts. The chain recombines TRBV28 with TRBJ1-1; D remains unclear. CDR1 MDHEN and CDR2 SYDVKM come from the germline V gene. The CDR3 spans 13 residues. Trimming took 6 bases from V and 6 from J, leaving 14 bases between them. CDR3 in DNA: TGTGCCAGCAGAAGGGAGGGTTTACCTGAAGCTTTCTTT. Protein sequence: CASRREGLPEAFF.

The genes are TRBV7-2 and TRBJ2-7, with 7 bases fitting TRBD1. V gave up 4 bases and J gave up 2 bases; unmatched junction bases: 8. This CDR3 comprises 15 residues. CDR1 SGHTA and CDR2 FQGNSA come from the germline V gene. The CDR3: CASSSDRATTYEQYF. CDR3 DNA: TGTGCCAGCAGCTCCGACAGGGCAACCACCTACGAGCAGTACTTC.

This clonotype has ten or more counts. The chain combines TRBV28 with TRBJ1-1; D is uncertain. There are 16 residues in the CDR3. V lost 6 bases and J 0 bases, leaving 17 bases between the germline ends. Germline CDR1 reads MDHEN; CDR2 reads SYDVKM. This chain's CDR3 is CASSLWAAAMNTEAFF. The CDR3 region has the DNA TGTGCCAGCAGCTTGTGGGCGGCTGCCATGAACACTGAAGCTTTCTTT.

On this clonotype itself: A much larger clone sits a single nucleotide away, making a read error possible. V usage is TRBV30 and J usage is TRBJ1-2; D uncertain. Germline values: CDR1 GTSNPN, CDR2 SVGIG (reference sequence). The CDR3 totals 12 residues. V lost 6 bases, J lost 0 bases, and 8 bases lay in between. The CDR3 here is CACLGANYGYTF. The CDR3 DNA follows: TGTGCCTGTCTCGGAGCTAACTATGGCTACACCTTC.

This clonotype has a count of ten or more. The CDR3 DNA sequence: TGTGCCAGCAGCTTCCAACAGGGGGCCCTCTCTGGGGCCAACGTCCTGACTTTC. Its translation: CASSFQQGALSGANVLTF. This chain uses TRBV27 with TRBJ2-6, with 9 nucleotides matching TRBD1. The germline CDR1 and CDR2 sequences are MNHEY and SMNVEV (reference sequence). With 6 bases clipped from V and 0 bases from J, the junction kept 9 bases outside the gene matches. The CDR3 extends over 18 amino acids.

CDR3 region: CSARAAVTSGSVYEQYF. The DNA of the CDR3 is TGCAGTGCTAGAGCGGCTGTGACTAGCGGGAGCGTATACGAGCAGTACTTC. This chain connects TRBV20-1 to TRBJ2-7, with TRBD2 identical over 12 bases. The junction had 11 bases not matched to a gene; V was cut back by 1 base and J by 4 bases. The CDR3 covers 17 residues. Germline CDR1 reads DFQATT; CDR2 reads SNEGSKA (reference sequence).

The rearrangement links TRBV11-2 to TRBJ1-2, with D possibly TRBD1 on 5 matching bases. CDR1 SGHAT and CDR2 FQNNGV come from the germline V gene. The CDR3 length is 14 residues. Deletions cut 4 bases from V and 6 bases from J, with 15 bases between. CDR3 bases: TGTGCCAGCAGCTCAGGATTTGGGACGGATGGCTACACCTTC. Amino acid sequence: CASSSGFGTDGYTF.

This clonotype was seen just once. This chain connects TRBV5-1 to TRBJ1-3; D is possibly TRBD1 (5 bases). Germline loops: CDR1 SGHRS, CDR2 YFSETQ. The CDR3 covers 14 residues. Between the trimmed V and J ends, which lost 2 bases and 3 bases, there was a span of 9 bases. The DNA of the CDR3 is TGCGCCAGCAGCTTCGGGACGGATGGAAACACCATATATTTT. Translated, it gives CASSFGTDGNTIYF.

V and J are TRBV5-1 and TRBJ2-3; 11 positions match TRBD1. V shed 4 bases and J 1 base; nucleotides not matched to a gene: 2. CDR1 SGHRS and CDR2 YFSETQ come from the germline V gene. The CDR3 runs 15 residues. The CDR3 region is CASSGQGARTDTQYF. CDR3 DNA: TGCGCCAGCAGCGGACAGGGGGCCCGCACAGATACGCAGTATTTT.

This clonotype was detected ten times or more. The chain has TRBV2 and TRBJ2-1; 16 positions agree with TRBD2. The V gene end was trimmed by 6 bases and the J gene end by 9 bases; junction bases not matched to a gene: 5. The CDR3 spans 15 residues. CDR1 SNHLY and CDR2 FYNNEI come from the germline V gene. As DNA, the CDR3 is TGTGCCAGCAGATTGGGACTAGCGGGAGGGATTGAGCAGTTCTTC. It encodes CASRLGLAGGIEQFF.